Below, 11 T cell receptor beta chains from the same sample are listed, as sequenced in a study of T cell repertoires in cytomegalovirus infection. No cognate antigen is known for these TCRs. TCRdb reprocessed the reads via MiXCR and lists one record per CDR3 protein. The sample contains hundreds of thousands of distinct CDR3 sequences, about 44% of which appear only once. The sample consisted of cultured PBMCs, taken from culture after CMV antigen stimulation. These receptors originate from a human donor in good health (CMV status not recorded). Some clones in this sample may be carry-over from other donors' samples.

The V call is TRBV5-1, the J call TRBJ2-2; TRBD2 might be the D (6 bases). The CDR3 runs 16 residues. Trimming pared 4 bases from V and 4 bases from J, leaving 17 bases between. The germline gives CDR1 SGHRS, CDR2 YFSETQ. The CDR3, as DNA: TGCGCCAGCAGCCCCCTCGCGGGGAGAGGCACCGGGGAGCTGTTTTTT. Encoded protein: CASSPLAGRGTGELFF.

This clonotype has more than one count but fewer than ten. The rearrangement joins TRBV7-2 to TRBJ1-2, with 10 positions matching TRBD1. This CDR3 has 17 residues. The germline V gene encodes CDR1 SGHTA and CDR2 FQGNSA. Unmatched junction bases numbered 12, after V lost 3 bases and J lost 5 bases. The CDR3 nucleotides read TGTGCCAGCAGCTTCGACAGGGGGCTAAGGGTGGCGTATGGCTACACCTTC. It encodes CASSFDRGLRVAYGYTF.

The chain employs TRBV7-2 and TRBJ1-5, with no clear D. CDR3 length equals 16 residues. Trimming removed 7 bases at V and 8 bases at J, with 24 bases between. Germline CDR1 reads SGHTA; CDR2 reads FQGNSA. CDR3: CASTEEYGQSAKPQHF. The CDR3 region has the DNA TGTGCCAGCACTGAGGAGTATGGCCAGTCCGCAAAGCCCCAGCATTTT.

The chain recombines TRBV14 with TRBJ2-3; TRBD2 matches at 8 bases. Germline lookup yields CDR1 SGHDN and CDR2 FVKESK. J was trimmed by 0 bases and V by 2 bases; bases with no gene match: 4. The CDR3 has 16 residues. Written as DNA, the CDR3 is TGTGCCAGCAGCCAATTAGCGGGGATAAGCACAGATACGCAGTATTTT. Amino acid sequence: CASSQLAGISTDTQYF.

This clonotype was observed a few times. The chain combines TRBV7-2 with TRBJ2-3; no clear D gene. Germline CDR1 SGHTA, CDR2 FQGNSA. Trimming removed 5 bases at V and 4 bases at J, with 16 bases between. There are 15 residues in the CDR3. As DNA, the CDR3 is TGTGCCAGCAGCCCAAGGCCCGGGCCCGCAGATACGCAGTATTTT. The encoded protein is CASSPRPGPADTQYF.

For the CDR3, the DNA is TGTGCCAGCAGCTTATCCGGGACCAGGGATGAAAAACTGTTTTTT. Residues: CASSLSGTRDEKLFF. The genes are TRBV7-2 and TRBJ1-4; tentative D call: TRBD1 (5 bases). This CDR3 is built from 15 residues. Trimming cost V 2 bases and J 6 bases, with 13 bases left between them. Germline lookup yields CDR1 SGHTA and CDR2 FQGNSA.

The DNA for the CDR3 is TGCAGTGCTAGAATTGACGGGAGCTCACCCCTCCACTTT. Its protein is CSARIDGSSPLHF. The rearrangement links TRBV20-1 to TRBJ1-6, with D unresolved. There are 13 residues in the CDR3. Trimming stripped 2 bases from V and 10 bases from J, with 12 bases between. Germline assignment: CDR1 DFQATT and CDR2 SNEGSKA (reference sequence).

The rearrangement links TRBV7-2 to TRBJ2-7, with D perhaps TRBD2 (6 bases). Germline assignment: CDR1 SGHTA and CDR2 FQGNSA. V lost 3 bases and J lost 6, with 15 bases in between. This CDR3 spans 14 amino acids. CDR3 DNA sequence: TGTGCCAGCAGCTTCGATTCGACTAGTCGCGAGCAGTACTTC. Encoded protein: CASSFDSTSREQYF.

The chain links TRBV6-2 or TRBV6-3 to TRBJ1-6; 8 bases map to TRBD1. This CDR3 region has 15 residues. Germline loops: CDR1 MNHEY, CDR2 SVGEGT. Trimming at V came to 4 bases and at J to 7 bases, leaving 6 bases not matched to a gene. The CDR3 bases are TGTGCCAGCAGTTCGGACAGGGTATACAATTCACCCCTCCACTTT. This translates into CASSSDRVYNSPLHF.

The chain links TRBV2 to TRBJ2-5, with TRBD2 identical over 7 bases. CDR3 length: 14 residues. CDR1 SNHLY and CDR2 FYNNEI come from the germline V gene. Germline trimming cut 3 bases from V and 4 bases from J; bases unmatched to any gene: 5. In DNA, the CDR3 is TGTGCCAGCAGTGATTATGGCGGGAGAGAGACCCAGTACTTC. This codes for CASSDYGGRETQYF.

The V call is TRBV19, the J call TRBJ1-5, with TRBD1 matching over 12 bases. The CDR3 consists of 16 residues. Unmatched junction bases numbered 7, after V lost 4 bases and J lost 6 bases. Germline assignment: CDR1 LNHDA and CDR2 SQIVND (reference sequence). CDR3: CASSTHGTGGGQPQHF. As DNA, the CDR3 is TGTGCCAGTAGTACGCACGGGACAGGGGGCGGTCAGCCCCAGCATTTT.